This T cell receptor (beta chain) was sequenced during a study of vaccination and CD4 T cells after COVID-19. Study-wide background: Four females and six males made up the convalescents, two of whom were Hispanic. Sampling post-COVID took place a median 101 days after diagnosis (range 35 to 161).

Scientists ran DNA taken from cultured CD4+ T cells through the Oncomine TCR Beta short-read assay for sequencing. TCRdb fed the PCR reads into MiXCR, producing one record per CDR3 protein. This table has approximately 23,000 distinct CDR3 sequences, 30% to 40% appearing once. This CDR3 contains 13 residues. V lost 5 bases, J lost 4 bases, and 9 bases lay in between. Germline CDR1 SNHLY, CDR2 FYNNEI. The time point here: late sampling 161 to 241 days after vaccination in a few convalescent patients. The treatment here: approximately 10-day PBMC culture with coronavirus spike peptide pools or control peptides (ViraFEST assay). ViraFEST used peptide pools to expand antigen-specific T cells before TCR sequencing. Comments on this clonotype: What it binds is not known.

This specimen was CD4+ T cells from blood, cultured in vitro, taken about 7 months after SARS-CoV-2 vaccination. The clonotype originates from a human donor who had recovered from COVID-19. The chain carries TRBV2 and TRBJ1-5, with D hard to call. The CDR3 protein is CASSNWANQPQHF. CDR3 in DNA: TGTGCCAGCAGTAATTGGGCAAATCAGCCCCAGCATTTT.